The 2 T cell receptor beta chains reported below all come from one sample, sequenced in a study of blood T cells in healthy people across ages. Using a J-beta primer mix together with a sample-barcoded 5' primer, a second PCR was run for roughly 6 to 11 cycles. TCRdb re-called the 5' RACE reads through MiXCR, storing one row per CDR3 protein. This table holds roughly 700,000 distinct CDR3 sequences, approximately 31% found once. What was sequenced was blood. These receptor sequences come from a woman of 80 years or more in good health.

In regard to this clonotype: Sequence at one end of the junction differs from germline and may be a read error. The CDR3 DNA is TGCGCCAGCAGCTCGGCCCCGGACAGGTCGTCCTGGGATACGCAGTATTTT. Protein product: CASSSAPDRSSWDTQYF. V usage is TRBV7-3 and J usage is TRBJ2-3; 7 bases map to TRBD1. CDR3 size: 17 residues. CDR1 and CDR2 (germline): SGHTA, FQGTGA. Supplemented by reference TRBV7-3 and TRBJ2-3, the full variable domain reads GAGVSQTPSNKVTEKGKYVELRCDPISGHTALYWYRQSLGQGPEFLIYFQGTGAADDSGLPNDRFFAVRPEGSVSTLKIQRTERGDSAVYLCASSSAPDRSSWDTQYFGPGTRLTVL.

As concerns this clonotype: One end of the junction does not line up with germline, which may come from a read error. V gene TRBV3-1 combines with J gene TRBJ2-1; 10 bases are shared with TRBD2. Germline CDR1 reads LGHDT; CDR2 reads YNNKEL (reference sequence). The CDR3 is 16 residues long. DNA of the CDR3: TGTGCCAGCAGTCAAGCCCTAGCGGGAGTGGTGGATGAGCAGTTCTTC. It yields the protein CASSQALAGVVDEQFF.